The sequence of this T cell receptor beta chain was determined in a study of response to subunit inactivated influenza vaccine. TCRdb analysed the RT-PCR reads with MiXCR anew, one entry per CDR3 protein. This table has fewer than 250,000 distinct CDR3 sequences, around 14% appearing once. This CDR3 region has 13 residues. V lost 0 bases to trimming and J lost 6 bases, with 6 bases between them. CDR1 is SGHKS, CDR2 YYEKEE, per germline (reference sequence). V usage is TRBV5-5 and J usage is TRBJ2-2; D unresolved. The TCR originated in a man aged 50 or older who received an inactivated influenza vaccine. The sample here was CD8+ T cells sorted from PBMCs, taken about 5 days after vaccination. CDR3 in amino acids: CASSLAHAGELFF. CDR3 coding DNA: TGTGCCAGCAGCTTGGCCCACGCCGGGGAGCTGTTTTTT.